Listed here are 3 T cell receptor beta chains from one sample, sequenced in a study of blood T cell repertoires in COVID-19. Sequencing used immunoSEQ multiplex PCR; TCRdb keeps in-frame clones, though not all of them. The table records a few hundred thousand clones, approximately 85% of them present only once. The specimen was peripheral blood. All receptors derive from a woman aged 70 to 79 with COVID-19, enrolled during active disease.

This chain connects TRBV27 to TRBJ1-1, with D tentatively TRBD1 (5 bases). The CDR3 extends over 18 amino acids. CDR1 and CDR2 from the germline V gene are MNHEY and SMNVEV (reference sequence). V lost 6 bases to trimming and J lost 0 bases, with 23 bases between them. The CDR3, as DNA: TGTGCCAGCAGCTCAACTCCGTCAGGGCCCTCCATGAACACTGAAGCTTTCTTT. It encodes CASSSTPSGPSMNTEAFF.

This CDR3 is CASSLDSQLRSPLHF. The CDR3 DNA follows: TGCGCCAGCAGCTTGGATAGCCAATTGAGGTCACCCCTCCACTTT. The chain combines TRBV5-1 with TRBJ1-6; no definite D call. CDR1 is SGHRS, CDR2 YFSETQ, per germline. CDR3 length equals 15 residues. Trimming pared 0 bases from V and 10 bases from J, leaving 14 bases between.

The chain has TRBV14 and TRBJ1-1; TRBD1 aligns across 9 bases. The J segment lost 3 bases and the V segment lost 3 bases, leaving 5 bases of the junction unmatched. CDR1 is SGHDN, CDR2 FVKESK, per germline. The CDR3 runs to 15 residues. The CDR3 nucleotides read TGTGCCAGCAGCCATCACAGGGGGCGGGACACTGAAGCTTTCTTT. This encodes CASSHHRGRDTEAFF. Drawing the rest from reference TRBV14 and TRBJ1-1, the complete variable domain is EAGVTQFPSHSVIEKGQTVTLRCDPISGHDNLYWYRRVMGKEIKFLLHFVKESKQDESGMPNNRFLAERTGGTYSTLKVQPAELEDSGVYFCASSHHRGRDTEAFFGQGTRLTVV.